This TCR beta chain was captured in a study of cytomegalovirus exposure and HLA in healthy donors. The study ran its PCR with 60 Vbeta and 13 Jbeta primers. Using immunoSEQ multiplex PCR, the repertoire was profiled, and TCRdb retains in-frame clones only, with some absent. The data show about 160,000 clones, with 71% seen just once and around 2.8% held by the top ten. Concerning this clone itself: The antigen is not known.

Study observations and caveats: The study labeled roughly 160 TCR beta chains cytomegalovirus-associated.

The sequence was collected from a woman in her twenties or thirties in good health and CMV-seronegative. Sequenced input: PBMCs.

This chain's CDR3 is CASSLDRGDEQYF. The CDR3 DNA is TGTGCCAGCAGTCTGGACAGGGGGGACGAGCAGTACTTC. The V gene is TRBV6-5, the J gene TRBJ2-5; 10 positions match TRBD1. The J call may be incorrect, as the DNA end agrees better with TRBJ2-7. The CDR3 has 13 residues. Germline loops: CDR1 MNHEY, CDR2 SVGAGI.